Listed here are 29 T cell receptor beta chains from one sample, sequenced in a study of naive and memory T cell subsets. Notes on the study in general: A few larger clonotypes appeared in naive repertoires, especially CD8, possibly memory cells re-expressing CD45RA.

Their antigens are not known. The beta constant-region primer was an equimolar mix of two oligonucleotides covering TRBC1 and TRBC2. Ligated cDNA was amplified by four rounds of PCR with nested alpha and beta constant-region primers and SP2. MiXCR, run by TCRdb on the UMI-ligation and nested PCR reads, gives a single entry per CDR3 protein. The table shows roughly 100,000 distinct CDR3 sequences, with approximately 14% occurring only once. Sequencing input: naive CD8+ T cells from blood. The receptors derive from a human donor in good health.

This clonotype was seen a few times. The chain has TRBV20-1 and TRBJ2-5, with 9 bases lining up with TRBD2. The CDR3 length is 18 residues. The ends lost 0 bases at V and 2 bases at J; junction bases unmatched: 13. Germline loops: CDR1 DFQATT, CDR2 SNEGSKA (reference sequence). The CDR3 sequence is CSARDFTRETSGQETQYF. The CDR3 DNA reads as TGCAGTGCTAGAGATTTTACTAGGGAGACTAGCGGTCAAGAGACCCAGTACTTC.

With regard to this clonotype: One junction end disagrees with the germline gene, perhaps due to a read error. This chain uses TRBV7-9 with TRBJ2-1; possibly TRBD2 for D (5 bases). The V gene's germline CDR1 is SEHNR and CDR2 FQNEAQ (reference sequence). This CDR3 comprises 19 residues. CDR3 nucleotide sequence: TGTGCCAGCAGCCTAGCCACCCTTAGCTCACAAGCCGGATACAATGAGCAGTTCTTC. Protein product: CASSLATLSSQAGYNEQFF.

The chain has TRBV28 and TRBJ1-1; 7 bases fit TRBD1. This CDR3 comprises 14 residues. Per the germline V gene, CDR1 is MDHEN and CDR2 is SYDVKM. With V trimmed by 5 bases and J by 11 bases, 14 bases remained unmatched. The CDR3 region is CASSLHQTGTKAFF. The CDR3 DNA sequence: TGTGCCAGCAGTCTCCACCAGACAGGGACGAAGGCTTTCTTT.

The sample holds a few counts of this clonotype. This rearrangement joins TRBV27 to TRBJ2-1; D possibly corresponds to TRBD2 (5 bases). Germline-derived CDR1 and CDR2 are MNHEY and SMNVEV (reference sequence). The CDR3 runs to 15 residues. Trimming removed 5 bases at V and 10 bases at J, with 21 bases between. The CDR3 DNA is TGTGCCAGCAGTCCCCGGGATTGGTCTGCCTGGGAGCAGTTCTTC. Translating gives CASSPRDWSAWEQFF.

This clonotype was seen a few times. This sequence joins TRBV15 and TRBJ1-5; D uncertain. Trimming removed 5 bases at V and 0 bases at J, with 8 bases between. Germline loops: CDR1 LNHNV, CDR2 YYDKDF (reference sequence). The CDR3 has 14 amino acids. The CDR3, as DNA: TGTGCCACCAGCCTTGACGATAGCAATCAGCCCCAGCATTTT. Amino acids: CATSLDDSNQPQHF.

This chain joins TRBV5-1 and TRBJ2-1, with D possibly being TRBD1 (7 bases). There are 17 residues in the CDR3. Germline V gene data show CDR1 as SGHRS and CDR2 as YFSETQ. V shed 0 bases and J shed 10 bases, with 23 bases lying between them. In nucleotides, the CDR3 is TGCGCCAGCAGCTTGGCCGAAAGCCACAGGGCAGGGGGGGAGCAGTTCTTC. Amino acids: CASSLAESHRAGGEQFF.

The V and J genes are TRBV7-9 and TRBJ2-7, with D possibly being TRBD1 (6 bases). The CDR3 length is 15 residues. Between the trimmed V and J ends, which lost 5 bases and 3 bases, there was a span of 17 bases. CDR1 SEHNR and CDR2 FQNEAQ come from the germline V gene (reference sequence). DNA of the CDR3: TGTGCCAGCAGCGCTGCTGGACAGAGAAACTACGAGCAGTACTTC. Residues: CASSAAGQRNYEQYF.

The chain is built from TRBV5-6 and TRBJ2-7; TRBD2 is a possible D gene (5 bases). The CDR3 is 11 residues long. CDR1 is SGHDT and CDR2 is YYEEEE in the germline V gene. Deletions cut 5 bases from V and 6 bases from J, with 9 bases between. The CDR3 DNA is TGTGCCAGCAGTTCCGGACTCGAGCAGTACTTC. Translated, it gives CASSSGLEQYF.

This clonotype was seen only a few times. The rearrangement uses TRBV4-3 and TRBJ2-7; D gene ambiguous. CDR3 length: 16 residues. From germline, CDR1 is LGHNA and CDR2 YSLEER. The ends were cut back, 0 bases at V and 0 bases at J, with 12 bases in the middle. The CDR3 protein is CASSQDLVASSYEQYF. The CDR3 DNA sequence: TGCGCCAGCAGCCAAGATCTGGTTGCGAGCTCCTACGAGCAGTACTTC.

V gene TRBV20-1 combines with J gene TRBJ2-7; D not resolved. V was pared by 0 bases and J by 2 bases, with 2 bases between. The CDR3 covers 11 residues. Germline values: CDR1 DFQATT, CDR2 SNEGSKA (reference sequence). CDR3 sequence (DNA): TGCAGTGCTAGAGACACCTACGAGCAGTACTTC. Protein sequence: CSARDTYEQYF.

This clonotype appeared many times. This chain links TRBV5-6 with TRBJ1-1, with D possibly TRBD1 on 6 matching bases. The length of the CDR3 is 12 residues. The V end lost 3 bases, the J end lost 10 bases, and 13 bases lay between the germline ends. Germline V CDR1 and CDR2: SGHDT, YYEEEE. This CDR3 reads CASSYVDRGAFF. In DNA form, the CDR3 reads TGTGCCAGCAGCTATGTGGACAGAGGAGCTTTCTTT.

The chain carries TRBV7-9 and TRBJ2-7, with 10 nucleotides matching TRBD2. The germline gives CDR1 SEHNR, CDR2 FQNEAQ (reference sequence). The CDR3 spans 14 residues. The V segment lost 2 bases and the J segment 2 bases; nucleotides outside the gene matches: 0. The CDR3 here is CASSLSGRAYEQYF. The CDR3 coding sequence is TGTGCCAGCAGCTTAAGCGGGAGGGCCTACGAGCAGTACTTC.

This clonotype is a singleton in its sample. CDR3 region: CASSVSGRTYNEQYF. The CDR3 DNA reads as TGTGCCAGCAGCGTAAGCGGGCGTACCTACAATGAGCAGTACTTC. The rearrangement joins TRBV9 to TRBJ2-1; D is perhaps TRBD2 (6 bases). Matching the DNA end better, TRBJ2-7 makes the J call doubtful. This CDR3 has 15 amino acids. The germline V gene has CDR1 SGDLS and CDR2 YYNGEE.

The rearrangement joins TRBV9 to TRBJ2-1, with 8 bases identical to TRBD2. This CDR3 contains 14 residues. Germline CDR1 and CDR2: SGDLS and YYNGEE. Germline trimming cut 4 bases from V and 7 bases from J; bases unmatched to any gene: 7. CDR3 protein: CASSPSGSTNEQFF. The CDR3 DNA is TGTGCCAGCAGCCCCAGCGGGAGTACAAATGAGCAGTTCTTC. Full variable domain (remainder filled in from reference TRBV9 and TRBJ2-1): DSGVTQTPKHLITATGQRVTLRCSPRSGDLSVYWYQQSLDQGLQFLIQYYNGEERAKGNILERFSAQQFPDLHSELNLSSLELGDSALYFCASSPSGSTNEQFFGPGTRLTVL.

V and J are TRBV28 and TRBJ2-3; 7 positions match TRBD2. The CDR3 totals 14 residues. V shed 3 bases and J 3 bases; nucleotides not matched to a gene: 3. Germline values: CDR1 MDHEN, CDR2 SYDVKM. In DNA form, the CDR3 reads TGTGCCAGCAGTTTCGAGCGGGATACAGATACGCAGTATTTT. Amino acids: CASSFERDTDTQYF.

This sequence joins TRBV19 and TRBJ1-2; D is undetermined. The CDR3 length is 14 residues. V dropped 5 bases and J dropped 2 bases, with 12 bases sitting between them. CDR1 LNHDA and CDR2 SQIVND come from the germline V gene (reference sequence). CDR3 sequence (DNA): TGTGCCAGTAGTCCGGGAGAATCAAACTATGGCTACACCTTC. Its translation is CASSPGESNYGYTF.

The genes are TRBV30 and TRBJ1-1; D is unresolved. The germline V and J ends were trimmed by 0 bases and 4 bases, with 9 bases remaining between them. The germline V gene encodes CDR1 GTSNPN and CDR2 SVGIG (reference sequence). This CDR3 region has 13 residues. CDR3 amino acids: CAWSVTSSTEAFF. The CDR3, as DNA: TGTGCCTGGAGTGTAACCTCTTCCACTGAAGCTTTCTTT.

V and J are TRBV7-6 and TRBJ2-3, with TRBD2 identical over 9 bases. The V gene's germline CDR1 is SGHVS and CDR2 FNYEAQ. CDR3 length equals 16 residues. V trimming: 3 bases; J trimming: 6 bases; junction bases outside the gene matches: 10. The CDR3 is CASSLVGGRAIDTQYF. CDR3 DNA: TGTGCCAGCAGCTTGGTGGGCGGGAGGGCCATTGATACGCAGTATTTT.

The chain joins TRBV29-1 to TRBJ2-1; D unclear. Germline assignment: CDR1 SQVTM and CDR2 ANQGSEA. The V gene lost 3 bases and the J gene lost 9 bases, with 12 bases spanning the gap. The length of the CDR3 is 12 residues. The CDR3 sequence: CSVETPLSEQFF. DNA of the CDR3: TGCAGCGTTGAGACACCTTTAAGTGAGCAGTTCTTC.

This clonotype was seen a few times. The rearrangement links TRBV7-9 to TRBJ2-1; 9 bases agree with TRBD2. The CDR3 runs to 15 residues. The germline V gene has CDR1 SEHNR and CDR2 FQNEAQ (reference sequence). The junction had 11 bases not matched to a gene; V was cut back by 4 bases and J by 10 bases. This CDR3 is CASSSFLAGHEEQFF. Here the CDR3 DNA reads TGTGCCAGCAGCTCCTTCCTAGCGGGGCACGAAGAGCAGTTCTTC.

V is TRBV29-1 and J is TRBJ2-6; 10 bases align to TRBD1. This CDR3 comprises 17 residues. CDR1 SQVTM and CDR2 ANQGSEA come from the germline V gene. The V and J ends lost 7 bases and 2 bases, in that order; junction bases with no gene match: 11. In nucleotides, the CDR3 is TGCAGCGCCCGAGGGGGACAGGGGACCGCTGGGGCCAACGTCCTGACTTTC. Amino acid sequence: CSARGGQGTAGANVLTF.

This rearrangement joins TRBV19 to TRBJ2-1; 10 bases line up with TRBD1. The CDR3 sequence is 18 residues long. The V gene end was trimmed by 5 bases and the J gene end by 6 bases; junction bases not matched to a gene: 16. CDR1 is LNHDA, CDR2 SQIVND, per germline (reference sequence). DNA for the CDR3: TGTGCCAGTAGTTTCGGGACAGGGGAGGACGGGGGAGGCAATGAGCAGTTCTTC. This encodes CASSFGTGEDGGGNEQFF. Drawing the rest from reference TRBV19 and TRBJ2-1, the complete variable domain is DGGITQSPKYLFRKEGQNVTLSCEQNLNHDAMYWYRQDPGQGLRLIYYSQIVNDFQKGDIAEGYSVSREKKESFPLTVTSAQKNPTAFYLCASSFGTGEDGGGNEQFFGPGTRLTVL.

This clonotype was seen more than once but under ten times. The chain carries TRBV19 and TRBJ1-2; no clear D. The V and J ends lost 6 bases and 1 base respectively, with 15 bases between them. The CDR3 loop spans 15 amino acids. The germline gives CDR1 LNHDA, CDR2 SQIVND (reference sequence). CDR3 protein: CASSEGRIYNYGYTF. Written as DNA, the CDR3 is TGTGCCAGTAGCGAAGGACGGATCTATAACTATGGCTACACCTTC.

V is TRBV2 and J is TRBJ2-2; a possible D gene is TRBD2 (6 bases). The CDR3 runs 13 residues. The V and J ends lost 9 bases and 3 bases respectively, with 11 bases between them. Germline-derived CDR1 and CDR2 are SNHLY and FYNNEI. CDR3 loop: CARKTRDTGELFF. In nucleotides, the CDR3 is TGTGCCAGAAAGACTAGAGACACCGGGGAGCTGTTTTTT. The full variable domain, rest sourced from reference TRBV2 and TRBJ2-2, is EPEVTQTPSHQVTQMGQEVILRCVPISNHLYFYWYRQILGQKVEFLVSFYNNEISEKSEIFDDQFSVERPDGSNFTLKIRSTKLEDSAMYFCARKTRDTGELFFGEGSRLTVL.

This clonotype occurred a few times. The gene calls are TRBV4-3 and TRBJ2-7; D unresolved. V was cut by 4 bases and J by 4 bases, with 11 bases left in between. The length of the CDR3 is 13 residues. CDR1 and CDR2 from the germline V gene are LGHNA and YSLEER. For the CDR3, the DNA is TGCGCCAGCAGCCCGTCGCTAGTTTACGAGCAGTACTTC. Translated, it gives CASSPSLVYEQYF.

This chain uses TRBV7-9 with TRBJ1-1, with no clear D. CDR3 length equals 12 residues. Per germline, CDR1 SEHNR and CDR2 FQNEAQ (reference sequence). V was clipped by 5 bases and J by 4 bases, with 8 bases between them. CDR3 in amino acids: CASSQIGTEAFF. CDR3 DNA: TGTGCCAGCAGCCAGATCGGCACTGAAGCTTTCTTT.

Only a few counts were recorded for this clonotype. V and J are TRBV11-1 and TRBJ2-1; TRBD2 aligns across 9 bases. Looked up from germline, CDR1 is SGHAT and CDR2 is FQDESV (reference sequence). Trimming removed 5 bases from V and 2 bases from J; junction bases left unmatched: 4. The CDR3 sequence is 15 residues long. The CDR3 sequence is CASSTIAGAYNEQFF. In nucleotides, the CDR3 is TGTGCCAGCAGCACCATAGCGGGGGCCTACAATGAGCAGTTCTTC.

This clonotype was counted a few times. V usage is TRBV10-3 and J usage is TRBJ2-1; 7 bases are shared with TRBD2. Trimming took 2 bases from V and 4 from J; bases not matched to a gene: 11. The germline V gene has CDR1 ENHRY and CDR2 SYGVKD. The CDR3 runs to 17 residues. CDR3 in DNA: TGTGCCATCAGTGAGCCGCCCGATGGAGCGGGATACAATGAGCAGTTCTTC. Residues: CAISEPPDGAGYNEQFF.

The chain has TRBV4-3 and TRBJ2-7; D possibly corresponds to TRBD2 (6 bases). With 1 base removed from V and 0 bases from J, the gap between germline ends came to 7 bases. This CDR3 comprises 14 residues. CDR1 is LGHNA and CDR2 is YSLEER in the germline V gene. The CDR3 sequence is CASSQVGGSYEQYF. DNA of the CDR3: TGCGCCAGCAGCCAAGTGGGGGGCTCCTACGAGCAGTACTTC.